This is a list of T cell receptor beta chains from one sample in a study of cytomegalovirus exposure and HLA in healthy donors. Clones were sequenced by immunoSEQ multiplex PCR, and TCRdb holds only the in-frame ones, with some missing. The sample records 180,000 or so clones, roughly 85% being singletons. The sample was PBMCs. These TCRs come from a male donor in good health and CMV-seronegative. The CDR3 runs from the conserved cysteine through the conserved F or W. The D gene is left open where the match is weak. Clone sizes are given selectively: once, few, many, or a class where the clone is expanded.

D	V	J	size	DNA	CDR3
TRBD1	TRBV4-3	TRBJ1-6	-	TGCGCCAGCAGCTTGGACAGGGAGAGTTCACCCCTCCACTTT	CASSLDRESSPLHF
-	TRBV7-6	TRBJ2-1	-	TGTGCCAGCAGCTTAAGCAGGGGCCAGCAGTTCTTC	CASSLSRGQQFF
-	TRBV11-3	TRBJ1-1	-	TGTGCCAGCAGCTACTCTGTGAACACTGAAGCTTTCTTT	CASSYSVNTEAFF
-	TRBV6-6	TRBJ1-1	-	TGTGCCAGCAGTCCCCGGGGGGACCAGAACACTGAAGCTTTCTTT	CASSPRGDQNTEAFF
TRBD2	TRBV6-5	TRBJ2-7	-	TGTGCAGCACGGGAGGGGCCCTACGAGCAGTACTTC	CAAREGPYEQYF
TRBD1	TRBV7-2	TRBJ2-1	-	TGTGCCAGCAGCTTAGGCGGACAGGGCGCCTACAATGAGCAGTTCTTC	CASSLGGQGAYNEQFF
-	TRBV6-6	TRBJ2-7	-	TGTGCCAGCAGTTACACACGTCGACAGGCCTCCTACGAGCAGTACTTC	CASSYTRRQASYEQYF
-	TRBV6-5	TRBJ1-2	-	TGTGCCACATCTTCGGCCCCGGGATACTATGGCTACACCTTC	CATSSAPGYYGYTF
-	TRBV19	TRBJ2-7	-	TGTGCCAGTAGTGGAGGGGGCGAGACCTACGAGCAGTACTTC	CASSGGGETYEQYF
-	TRBV7-2	TRBJ2-7	-	TGTGCCAGCAGCTTACCCTCCCGCTACGAGCAGTACTTC	CASSLPSRYEQYF
TRBD2	TRBV9	TRBJ2-5	-	TGTGCCAGCAGCGTAGCTAGCGGGAGTGGGGAGACCCAGTACTTC	CASSVASGSGETQYF
-	TRBV6-6	TRBJ1-1	-	TGTGCCAGTACTCGGGTTTACGCGAACACTGAAGCTTTCTTT	CASTRVYANTEAFF
-	TRBV5-1	TRBJ2-3	-	TGCGCCAGCAGCTTTGCCCCAGGTACAGATACGCAGTATTTT	CASSFAPGTDTQYF
-	TRBV28	TRBJ1-3	few	TGTGCCAGCAGTTTAAGCGTGGCAGTCGAAAACACCATATATTTT	CASSLSVAVENTIYF
-	TRBV11-3	TRBJ1-3	-	TGTGCCAGCAGCTTAGGGCGAGGAGTCGGAAACACCATATATTTT	CASSLGRGVGNTIYF
-	TRBV19	TRBJ2-5	-	TGTGCCAGTAAAACCGGGACTGCGCAAGAGACCCAGTACTTC	CASKTGTAQETQYF
TRBD1	TRBV6-5	TRBJ2-7	-	TGTGCCAGCATCCTCGGGACAGGGGGCGGCGAGCAGTACTTC	CASILGTGGGEQYF
TRBD2	TRBV7-9	TRBJ2-3	-	TGTGCCAGCAGCACTAGCGGGACCACAGATACGCAGTATTTT	CASSTSGTTDTQYF
-	TRBV9	TRBJ2-1	-	TGTGCCAGCAGCGTCAAAACCCCAACTATCAACCTCTACAATGAGCAGTTCTTC	CASSVKTPTINLYNEQFF
-	TRBV9	TRBJ2-3	-	TGTGCCAGCAGCGCCCAGACAAGACTAGTTAACAGCTACACAGATACGCAGTATTTT	CASSAQTRLVNSYTDTQYF
-	TRBV9	TRBJ1-3	-	TGTGCCAGCAGCGGTCCCACAGTATCTGGAAACACCATATATTTT	CASSGPTVSGNTIYF
-	TRBV9	TRBJ2-1	-	TGTGCCAGCAGCCCAAGGGACACCCGATACAATGAGCAGTTCTTC	CASSPRDTRYNEQFF
-	TRBV6-1	TRBJ1-1	few	TGTGCCAGCAGTGAAGCGCGCTCGGTGAACACTGAAGCTTTCTTT	CASSEARSVNTEAFF
-	TRBV9	TRBJ2-1	-	TGTGCCAGCAGCCCTGGTCTTAGCGGCACCTACAATGAGCAGTTCTTC	CASSPGLSGTYNEQFF
-	TRBV5-1	TRBJ2-5	-	TGCGCCAGCAGCTTGCGTAGTCCCCAAAACCAAGAGACCCAGTACTTC	CASSLRSPQNQETQYF
-	TRBV19	TRBJ1-5	-	TGTGCCAGTACCTTGACAGGCAGCAATCAGCCCCAGCATTTT	CASTLTGSNQPQHF
TRBD2	TRBV5-1	TRBJ2-5	once	TGCGCCAGCAGCTTGGCCAAAACCGCCTTAGCGGGGGGTGGAGAGACCCAGTACTTC	CASSLAKTALAGGGETQYF
-	TRBV18	TRBJ2-1	-	TGTGCCAGCATACGAGGTTCGTCCGTGTCCGGTGAGCAGTTCTTC	CASIRGSSVSGEQFF
TRBD1	TRBV5-1	TRBJ1-1	-	TGCGCCAGCAGCTTGGGAGCAGGGGGCCCCTTCACTGAAGCTTTCTTT	CASSLGAGGPFTEAFF
TRBD2	TRBV6-5	TRBJ2-2	-	TGTGCCAGCGGGGGGCTAGCGGGGACCGGGGAGCTGTTTTTT	CASGGLAGTGELFF
-	TRBV10-3	TRBJ2-7	-	TGTGCCATCAGTGAACCCGCCCAGGAGGTAAAGCCCTACGAGCAGTACTTC	CAISEPAQEVKPYEQYF
TRBD1	TRBV19	TRBJ1-5	-	TGTGCCAGTAGTCCGGGACAGGGGTTCCTTCAGCCCCAGCATTTT	CASSPGQGFLQPQHF
-	TRBV5-6	TRBJ1-2	-	TGTGCCAGCAGCTTGTTCGACAGGACTAACTATGGCTACACCTTC	CASSLFDRTNYGYTF
TRBD1	TRBV7-2	TRBJ1-3	-	TGTGCCAGCAGCCCCCTGACAGGGTCCTCTGGAAACACCATATATTTT	CASSPLTGSSGNTIYF
TRBD2	TRBV7-9	TRBJ2-1	-	TGTTCCAGCAGCTTAGCATCGGCGGGAGGGCCTAATGAGCAGTTCTTC	CSSSLASAGGPNEQFF
TRBD2	TRBV27	TRBJ2-7	few	TGTGCCAGCGCCCTAGCGGGAGGCTACGAGCAGTACTTC	CASALAGGYEQYF